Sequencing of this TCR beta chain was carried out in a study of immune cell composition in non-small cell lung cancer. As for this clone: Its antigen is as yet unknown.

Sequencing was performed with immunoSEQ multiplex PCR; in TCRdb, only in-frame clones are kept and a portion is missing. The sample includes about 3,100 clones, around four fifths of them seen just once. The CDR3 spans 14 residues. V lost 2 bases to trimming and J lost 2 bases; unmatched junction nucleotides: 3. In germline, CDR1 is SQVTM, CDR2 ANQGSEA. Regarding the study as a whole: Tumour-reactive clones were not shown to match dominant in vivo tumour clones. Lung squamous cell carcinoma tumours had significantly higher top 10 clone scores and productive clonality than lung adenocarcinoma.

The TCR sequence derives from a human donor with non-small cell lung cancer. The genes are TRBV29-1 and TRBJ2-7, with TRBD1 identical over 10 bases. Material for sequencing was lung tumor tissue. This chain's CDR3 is CSVEMGTGAYEQYF. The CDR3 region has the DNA TGCAGCGTTGAAATGGGGACAGGGGCCTACGAGCAGTACTTC.